This T cell receptor (beta chain) emerged from a study of cytomegalovirus exposure and HLA in healthy donors. Notes on the study in general: A missense DCLRE1C variant was associated with V- and J-gene trimming of TCR beta chains in a later analysis, and an independent cohort replicated the association. Owing to their indistinguishability, certain V segments, notably TRBV6-2 and TRBV6-3, were excluded. Most likely, a cluster of highly shared sequence variants arose as a sequencing artifact.

Amplification used 60 Vbeta primers and 13 Jbeta primers. Sequencing was performed with immunoSEQ multiplex PCR; in TCRdb, only in-frame clones are kept and a portion is missing. Here the sample spans 110,000 or so clones, about 79% being singletons. Comments on this clone: Its antigen is unknown.

Germline V gene sequence: CDR1 SGHRS, CDR2 YFSETQ. This CDR3 has 15 residues. V dropped 0 bases and J dropped 5; count of bases not matched to a gene: 4. This TCR was recovered from a woman aged 18-35 years in good health and CMV-seronegative. Sequenced: PBMCs. The rearrangement links TRBV5-1 to TRBJ1-1, with TRBD1 identical over 10 bases. CDR3 amino acids: CASSLGDRGRTEAFF. The CDR3 DNA sequence: TGCGCCAGCAGCTTGGGGGACAGGGGAAGGACTGAAGCTTTCTTT.